Each of the 5 T cell receptor beta chains below was sequenced from the same sample in a study of somatic mutations in cytotoxic T cells in rheumatoid arthritis. Data came from immunoSEQ multiplex PCR; TCRdb stores just in-frame clones and leaves some out. The repertoire holds roughly 20,000 clones, with approximately 67% as singletons. Sequencing was performed on CD8+ T cells sorted from blood. These receptors originate from an adult with rheumatoid arthritis.

The chain couples TRBV11-3 to TRBJ2-7; D might be TRBD2 (5 bases). The germline V gene encodes CDR1 SGHNT and CDR2 YENEEA. Trimming removed 1 base at V and 6 bases at J, with 16 bases between. This CDR3 is 15 amino acids long. For the CDR3, the DNA is TGTGCCAGCAGCTTAGTACTCCTTGGGCGGGCCGAGCAGTACTTC. It specifies CASSLVLLGRAEQYF.

This clone rates as medium-sized. The rearrangement links TRBV6-5 to TRBJ2-3, with D perhaps matching TRBD2 (6 bases). Germline lookup yields CDR1 MNHEY and CDR2 SVGAGI. The CDR3 has 14 residues. V dropped 2 bases and J dropped 4 bases, with 10 bases sitting between them. DNA of the CDR3: TGTGCCAGCAGTTACGCCACTAGCTCAGATACGCAGTATTTT. It encodes CASSYATSSDTQYF.

V is TRBV20-1 and J is TRBJ2-7; D unresolved. Germline V gene sequence: CDR1 DFQATT, CDR2 SNEGSKA (reference sequence). The CDR3 extends over 10 amino acids. V was trimmed by 6 bases and J by 4 bases, leaving 7 bases between them. This CDR3 reads CSAELYEQYF. In nucleotides, the CDR3 is TGCAGTGCCGAACTGTACGAGCAGTACTTC.

CDR3 bases: TGTGCCAGCAACGGGGGGGGAGCGTTGGAGACCCAGTACTTC. Amino acids: CASNGGGALETQYF. The chain is built from TRBV9 and TRBJ2-5, with 8 bases identical to TRBD2. Germline V lookup: CDR1 SGDLS, CDR2 YYNGEE. The V segment lost 6 bases and the J segment 5 bases; nucleotides outside the gene matches: 9. There are 14 residues in the CDR3.

The chain combines TRBV6-1 with TRBJ1-2; the D is unclear. Germline V CDR1 and CDR2: MNHNS, SASEGT. The V end was cut by 1 base, the J end by 8 bases, with 14 bases between. CDR3 length: 14 residues. CDR3 sequence (DNA): TGTGCCAGCAGTGAAGGTCGGGAATACGGAGGCTACACCTTC. This gives the protein CASSEGREYGGYTF.